This TCR beta chain was sequenced during a study of blood T cell repertoires in COVID-19. Turning to the study itself: The United States, Italy and Spain supplied acute and convalescent COVID-19 samples. PBMCs, B-cell-depleted T cells, or T cells were the source of the cDNA or gDNA that made up the material.

Authors' methods: By means of reference gene primer amplification, nucleated cell counts were estimated. This table comes from immunoSEQ multiplex PCR, and its TCRdb copy is limited to in-frame clones, with some not included. The DNA gave D and trimming, while V, J and clone size come from that table. The sample consists of 200,000 or so clones, just under 85% of them appearing once. This CDR3 has 13 residues. The germline V and J ends were trimmed by 3 bases and 10 bases, with 15 bases remaining between them. The germline gives CDR1 ENHRY, CDR2 SYGVKD. J is TRBJ1-2 and V is TRBV10-3; a weak D match, TRBD1 (6 bases). Sequencing was carried out using peripheral blood. The origin of this receptor is a human donor with acute or convalescent COVID-19. The donor label of this sample is uncertain. CDR3 protein: CAISEIGGSFYTF. The DNA of the CDR3 is TGTGCCATCAGTGAAATTGGGGGCAGCTTCTACACCTTC.